The entry that follows covers one T cell receptor beta chain sequence. This entry belongs to a study of blood T cell repertoires in COVID-19. The wider study: The study drew acute and convalescent COVID-19 samples from the United States, Italy and Spain. T cells, B-cell-depleted T cells, or PBMCs provided the cDNA or gDNA that served as material.

The J segment lost 9 bases and the V segment lost 4 bases, leaving 7 bases of the junction unmatched. The CDR3 has 14 amino acids. Germline values: CDR1 SGHRS, CDR2 YFSETQ. The authors' processing: Counts of nucleated cells, estimated from reference gene primer amplification, were obtained. Repertoires were generated with immunoSEQ multiplex PCR, while TCRdb's copy carries only in-frame clones and drops some. V, J and clone size were drawn from that table, and D and trimming were deduced from the DNA. The sample gives around 80,000 clones, about 82% of which show up once; 15% to 18% is in the top ten.

Sequencing was done on a sample of peripheral blood. This chain links TRBV5-1 with TRBJ1-5; 10 nucleotides align to TRBD1. This TCR was sampled from a woman at least 80 years old with acute or convalescent COVID-19. The DNA for the CDR3 is TGCGCCAGCAGCCCGGGACAGGGGATAGGGCCCCAGCATTTT. This translates into CASSPGQGIGPQHF.